What follows are 26 T cell receptor beta chains derived from one specimen sequenced in a study of T cell repertoires in cytomegalovirus infection. Each CDR3 protein is one row after TCRdb ran MiXCR on the reads. This table holds hundreds of thousands of distinct CDR3 sequences, 8% to 10% found once. Material: PBMCs. The receptors here all came from a human donor in good health (CMV status not recorded). Some clones in this sample may be carry-over from other donors' samples.

The rearrangement uses TRBV6-5 and TRBJ2-1; 10 bases are shared with TRBD2. The germline gives CDR1 MNHEY, CDR2 SVGAGI. After removal of 7 bases from V and 6 bases from J, the junction contained 12 bases not matched to a gene. The CDR3 loop spans 16 amino acids. CDR3 nucleotide sequence: TGTGCCAGCACCCTCATGAGCGGGGGGGCGTCCAATGAGCAGTTCTTC. Translation gives CASTLMSGGASNEQFF.

This clonotype was seen only a few times. The V gene is TRBV20-1, the J gene TRBJ2-1; 8 nucleotides line up with TRBD2. Germline V gene sequence: CDR1 DFQATT, CDR2 SNEGSKA (reference sequence). This CDR3 contains 13 residues. The J segment lost 5 bases and the V segment lost 5 bases, leaving 5 bases of the junction unmatched. The CDR3 loop reads CSAFSGAHNEQFF. The CDR3 region has the DNA TGCAGTGCTTTTAGCGGGGCCCACAATGAGCAGTTCTTC.

This clonotype was observed many times. This rearrangement joins TRBV11-2 to TRBJ2-3; possibly TRBD2 for D (7 bases). Trimming took 7 bases from V and 3 from J, leaving 17 bases between them. This CDR3 has 15 residues. Germline loops: CDR1 SGHAT, CDR2 FQNNGV. In DNA form, the CDR3 reads TGTGCCAGCATCCCTGGGGGGGGCCTGACAGATACGCAGTATTTT. As protein: CASIPGGGLTDTQYF.

This clonotype was seen many times. The chain is built from TRBV7-2 and TRBJ2-1; the match to TRBD2 covers 9 bases. This CDR3 is 16 amino acids long. CDR1 is SGHTA, CDR2 FQGNSA, per germline. The J segment lost 10 bases and the V segment lost 5 bases, leaving 15 bases of the junction unmatched. CDR3 coding DNA: TGTGCCAGCAGCCCCCCAGGCCTAGCGGGGAATCGGGAGCAGTTCTTC. This gives the protein CASSPPGLAGNREQFF.

This chain connects TRBV28 to TRBJ2-3; 10 positions agree with TRBD2. From germline, CDR1 is MDHEN and CDR2 SYDVKM. The CDR3 has 16 residues. Trimming removed 4 bases from V and 5 bases from J; junction bases left unmatched: 9. CDR3 amino acids: CASSSLAGALGDTQYF. In nucleotides, the CDR3 is TGTGCCAGCAGTTCCCTAGCGGGGGCTTTAGGAGATACGCAGTATTTT.

In this sample, this clonotype turned up many times. The V gene is TRBV6-6, the J gene TRBJ2-1; tentative D call: TRBD2 (5 bases). Germline CDR1 MNHNY, CDR2 SVGAGI (reference sequence). Trimming pared 6 bases from V and 0 bases from J, leaving 12 bases between. This CDR3 has 15 amino acids. The CDR3 DNA reads TGTGCCAGCAGAACTAGACAAGGCTCCTACAATGAGCAGTTCTTC. This sequence encodes CASRTRQGSYNEQFF.

This clonotype occurred many times. The chain recombines TRBV7-2 with TRBJ2-2; 7 bases agree with TRBD1. The CDR3 is made up of 15 amino acids. The trim removed 5 bases at V and 0 bases at J, leaving 3 bases unmatched. Germline loops: CDR1 SGHTA, CDR2 FQGNSA. The CDR3 sequence: CASSRQGANTGELFF. The CDR3 DNA follows: TGTGCCAGCAGCCGACAGGGCGCGAACACCGGGGAGCTGTTTTTT.

The sample holds many counts of this clonotype. For the CDR3, the DNA is TGTGCCAGCAGTGAACCCCAGGACAGATCCTACGAGCAGTACTTC. It specifies CASSEPQDRSYEQYF. J is TRBJ2-7 and V is TRBV25-1; perhaps TRBD1 as D (6 bases). The germline CDR1 and CDR2 sequences are MGHDK and SYGVNS. V was clipped by 2 bases and J by 1 base, with 12 bases between them. CDR3 length: 15 amino acids.

This clonotype has more than one count but fewer than ten. This chain connects TRBV5-1 to TRBJ1-1, with 8 bases identical to TRBD1. Germline V CDR1 and CDR2: SGHRS, YFSETQ. Trimming removed 5 bases from V and 2 bases from J; junction bases left unmatched: 8. This CDR3 region has 15 residues. CDR3 region: CASSGQGAVNTEAFF. CDR3 DNA: TGCGCCAGCAGTGGGCAGGGGGCGGTAAACACTGAAGCTTTCTTT.

As regards this clonotype: Since a much larger clone is just one base distant, this may be a read error. This chain uses TRBV20-1 with TRBJ2-2; no definite D call. The CDR3 contains 13 residues. The V end lost 8 bases, the J end lost 7 bases, and 17 bases lay between the germline ends. CDR1 is DFQATT and CDR2 is SNEGSKA in the germline V gene (reference sequence). In DNA form, the CDR3 reads TGCAGTCCCACGGACCACACCTTCGGGGAGCTGTTTTTT. Protein product: CSPTDHTFGELFF.

Ten or more counts support this clonotype. The rearrangement uses TRBV11-3 and TRBJ2-1; 7 bases align to TRBD2. The CDR3 is 14 amino acids. Trimming removed 2 bases from V and 4 bases from J; junction bases left unmatched: 2. In germline, CDR1 is SGHNT, CDR2 YENEEA. For the CDR3, the DNA is TGTGCCAGCAGCTTACGGGGGGAGTACAATGAGCAGTTCTTC. This encodes CASSLRGEYNEQFF.

This clonotype was counted at least ten times. The chain employs TRBV7-3 and TRBJ1-4, with D tentatively TRBD1 (6 bases). CDR1 and CDR2 from the germline V gene are SGHTA and FQGTGA. The CDR3 is 16 amino acids. The V gene lost 5 bases and the J gene lost 0 bases, with 13 bases spanning the gap. The CDR3, as DNA: TGTGCCAGCAGCCCGGACAGATCTGCAACTAATGAAAAACTGTTTTTT. Amino acid sequence: CASSPDRSATNEKLFF.

This clonotype was seen a few times. V gene TRBV5-1 combines with J gene TRBJ1-5; 9 bases line up with TRBD1. This CDR3 region has 15 residues. V shed 4 bases, J shed 7 bases, and the junction held 9 bases outside the gene matches. The germline V gene encodes CDR1 SGHRS and CDR2 YFSETQ. The CDR3 sequence: CASSVSGTGNQPQHF. The CDR3 DNA reads as TGCGCCAGCAGCGTATCCGGGACAGGGAACCAGCCCCAGCATTTT.

The chain recombines TRBV6-2 or TRBV6-3 with TRBJ1-2; D gene uncertain. The CDR3 extends over 15 amino acids. Germline assignment: CDR1 MNHEY and CDR2 SVGEGT. Trimming stripped 6 bases from V and 5 bases from J, with 19 bases between. CDR3 in amino acids: CASREAWRTGYGYTF. The CDR3 coding sequence is TGTGCCAGCAGGGAAGCTTGGAGGACGGGATATGGCTACACCTTC.

This clonotype has a count of ten or more. V usage is TRBV5-1 and J usage is TRBJ1-5; TRBD1 is a possible D gene (5 bases). Trimming removed 0 bases from V and 3 bases from J, with 13 bases in between. This CDR3 has 16 residues. Germline-derived CDR1 and CDR2 are SGHRS and YFSETQ. This CDR3 reads CASSLGVGDSNQPQHF. In DNA, the CDR3 is TGCGCCAGCAGCTTGGGAGTTGGGGACTCCAATCAGCCCCAGCATTTT. The variable domain in full, with the rest retrieved from reference TRBV5-1 and TRBJ1-5, is KAGVTQTPRYLIKTRGQQVTLSCSPISGHRSVSWYQQTPGQGLQFLFEYFSETQRNKGNFPGRFSGRQFSNSRSEMNVSTLELGDSALYLCASSLGVGDSNQPQHFGDGTRLSIL.

This clonotype showed up many times. The chain employs TRBV7-2 and TRBJ1-2, with D possibly being TRBD1 (5 bases). V was cut by 5 bases and J by 7 bases, with 17 bases left in between. The V gene's germline CDR1 is SGHTA and CDR2 FQGNSA. CDR3 length: 14 residues. The CDR3 protein is CASSVDGRRGGYTF. In DNA form, the CDR3 reads TGTGCCAGCAGCGTCGATGGGCGTAGGGGTGGCTACACCTTC. The variable domain in full, with the rest retrieved from reference TRBV7-2 and TRBJ1-2, is GAGVSQSPSNKVTEKGKDVELRCDPISGHTALYWYRQSLGQGLEFLIYFQGNSAPDKSGLPSDRFSAERTGGSVSTLTIQRTQQEDSAVYLCASSVDGRRGGYTFGSGTRLTVV.

Many counts were recorded for this clonotype. The chain recombines TRBV7-9 with TRBJ2-2; D is undetermined. This CDR3 has 15 amino acids. Trimming stripped 1 base from V and 1 base from J, with 7 bases between. The germline gives CDR1 SEHNR, CDR2 FQNEAQ (reference sequence). The CDR3 loop reads CASSLGYRNTGELFF. As DNA, the CDR3 is TGTGCCAGCAGCTTAGGGTACAGGAACACCGGGGAGCTGTTTTTT.

In this sample, this clonotype turned up many times. The chain joins TRBV19 to TRBJ1-5; maybe TRBD1 (6 bases). The CDR3 extends over 15 amino acids. The germline gives CDR1 LNHDA, CDR2 SQIVND (reference sequence). V shed 2 bases and J shed 0 bases, with 8 bases lying between them. CDR3 residues: CASSIRTDSNQPQHF. The CDR3 DNA sequence: TGTGCCAGTAGTATACGGACAGATAGCAATCAGCCCCAGCATTTT. The full variable domain, with the rest looked up from reference TRBV19 and TRBJ1-5, is DGGITQSPKYLFRKEGQNVTLSCEQNLNHDAMYWYRQDPGQGLRLIYYSQIVNDFQKGDIAEGYSVSREKKESFPLTVTSAQKNPTAFYLCASSIRTDSNQPQHFGDGTRLSIL.

The chain recombines TRBV29-1 with TRBJ1-2, with TRBD1 matching over 7 bases. V trimming: 5 bases; J trimming: 8 bases; junction bases outside the gene matches: 11. CDR1 is SQVTM, CDR2 ANQGSEA, per germline. The CDR3 has 13 amino acids. CDR3 region: CSVRTGSFGGYTF. The CDR3 DNA reads as TGCAGCGTTCGGACAGGCTCCTTCGGCGGCTACACCTTC.

This clonotype was counted many times. Here the CDR3 DNA reads TGTGCCAGCAGCGACCTCCCACAGAACACTGAAGCTTTCTTT. Translation: CASSDLPQNTEAFF. The chain links TRBV9 to TRBJ1-1, with D unclear. Germline V CDR1 and CDR2: SGDLS, YYNGEE. This CDR3 is 14 amino acids long. Trimming removed 3 bases from V and 1 base from J, with 10 bases in between.

At least ten counts were recorded for this clonotype. The chain carries TRBV28 and TRBJ1-5; maybe TRBD1 (5 bases). Trimming took 5 bases from V and 3 from J, leaving 14 bases between them. The CDR3 consists of 15 residues. Germline loops: CDR1 MDHEN, CDR2 SYDVKM. Here the CDR3 reads CASSLDKGLNQPQHF. CDR3 bases: TGTGCCAGCAGTCTAGACAAGGGACTCAATCAGCCCCAGCATTTT. Full variable domain (outside the CDR3, taken from reference TRBV28 and TRBJ1-5): DVKVTQSSRYLVKRTGEKVFLECVQDMDHENMFWYRQDPGLGLRLIYFSYDVKMKEKGDIPEGYSVSREKKERFSLILESASTNQTSMYLCASSLDKGLNQPQHFGDGTRLSIL.

This clonotype showed up many times. The V gene is TRBV7-3, the J gene TRBJ1-1; D is unclear. The CDR3 runs to 13 residues. Germline lookup yields CDR1 SGHTA and CDR2 FQGTGA. The V gene lost 2 bases and the J gene lost 3 bases, with 7 bases spanning the gap. CDR3: CASSLGPYTEAFF. CDR3 in DNA: TGTGCCAGCAGCTTAGGACCGTACACTGAAGCTTTCTTT.

At least ten counts were recorded for this clonotype. V gene TRBV7-2 combines with J gene TRBJ2-5; 10 nucleotides agree with TRBD2. The CDR3 sequence is 15 residues long. J lost 3 bases, V lost 2 bases, and 3 bases had no gene match. In germline, CDR1 is SGHTA, CDR2 FQGNSA. The CDR3 protein is CASSLYSGGKETQYF. The CDR3 DNA sequence: TGTGCCAGCAGCTTATATAGCGGGGGGAAAGAGACCCAGTACTTC.

The chain employs TRBV24-1 and TRBJ2-1, with 8 nucleotides matching TRBD2. The V and J ends lost 4 bases and 0 bases, in that order; junction bases with no gene match: 4. From germline, CDR1 is KGHDR and CDR2 SFDVKD. The CDR3 loop spans 16 amino acids. The chain's CDR3 is CATSEGGLASYNEQFF. As DNA, the CDR3 is TGTGCCACCAGTGAAGGCGGACTAGCCTCCTACAATGAGCAGTTCTTC.

This clonotype appeared many times. J is TRBJ1-3 and V is TRBV11-3; a possible D gene is TRBD1 (6 bases). Germline assignment: CDR1 SGHNT and CDR2 YENEEA. Trimming removed 3 bases at V and 0 bases at J, with 9 bases between. The CDR3 totals 15 residues. The DNA for the CDR3 is TGTGCCAGCAGCTTTACAGGGAGCTCTGGAAACACCATATATTTT. It encodes CASSFTGSSGNTIYF. Using reference TRBV11-3 and TRBJ1-3 for the parts outside the CDR3, the full variable domain is EAGVVQSPRYKIIEKKQPVAFWCNPISGHNTLYWYLQNLGQGPELLIRYENEEAVDDSQLPKDRFSAERLKGVDSTLKIQPAELGDSAVYLCASSFTGSSGNTIYFGEGSWLTVV.

This clonotype was counted many times. The V call is TRBV12-3 or TRBV12-4, the J call TRBJ2-3; tentatively, D is TRBD1 (5 bases). V was pared by 4 bases and J by 0 bases, with 8 bases between. The CDR3 has 14 residues. CDR3: CASSSTGSTDTQYF. In nucleotides, the CDR3 is TGTGCCAGCAGTTCTACAGGAAGCACAGATACGCAGTATTTT.